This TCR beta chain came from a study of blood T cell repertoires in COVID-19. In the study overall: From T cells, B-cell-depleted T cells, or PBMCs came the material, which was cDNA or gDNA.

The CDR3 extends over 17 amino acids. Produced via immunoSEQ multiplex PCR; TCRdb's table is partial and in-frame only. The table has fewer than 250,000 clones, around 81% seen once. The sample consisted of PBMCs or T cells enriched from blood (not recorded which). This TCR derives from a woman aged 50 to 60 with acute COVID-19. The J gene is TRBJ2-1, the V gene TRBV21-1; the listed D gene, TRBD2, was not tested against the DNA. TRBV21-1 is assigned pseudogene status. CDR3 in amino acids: CASSKISRSGRALEQFF. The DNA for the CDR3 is TGTGCCAGCAGCAAAATTAGTAGAAGCGGGAGGGCGCTCGAGCAGTTCTTC.